These 8 T cell receptor beta chains were sequenced from one sample in a study of blood T cell repertoires in COVID-19. Method: immunoSEQ multiplex PCR; TCRdb's copy keeps in-frame clones and lacks some. The profile shows tens of thousands of clones, approximately 86% of them singletons. The sample consisted of peripheral blood. All receptors derive from a human donor in a cohort sampled during active COVID-19.

The chain joins TRBV4-1 to TRBJ2-4; 7 bases map to TRBD2. Germline-derived CDR1 and CDR2 are MGHRA and YSYEKL. The length of the CDR3 is 16 residues. The trim removed 0 bases at V and 2 bases at J, leaving 4 bases unmatched. For the CDR3, the DNA is TGCGCCAGCAGCCAAGAGGGCGGGGGTTCCAAAAACATTCAGTACTTC. Its protein is CASSQEGGGSKNIQYF.

This chain links TRBV6-5 with TRBJ1-1; D is perhaps TRBD1 (6 bases). Looked up from germline, CDR1 is MNHEY and CDR2 is SVGAGI. This CDR3 comprises 15 residues. Deletions cut 6 bases from V and 2 bases from J, with 16 bases between. In DNA form, the CDR3 reads TGTGCCAGCAGCAAAATACAGGGCCTAAACACTGAAGCTTTCTTT. Translation gives CASSKIQGLNTEAFF.

The chain joins TRBV9 to TRBJ1-2; 10 bases agree with TRBD1. Germline CDR1 and CDR2: SGDLS and YYNGEE. Germline trimming cut 2 bases from V and 4 bases from J; bases unmatched to any gene: 8. The CDR3 loop spans 16 amino acids. CDR3 amino acids: CASSVPVTGGGYGYTF. CDR3 bases: TGTGCCAGCAGCGTCCCCGTGACAGGGGGCGGCTATGGCTACACCTTC.

This clone was observed a few times. V gene TRBV5-8 combines with J gene TRBJ1-2; 10 nucleotides line up with TRBD1. Germline V CDR1 and CDR2: SGHTS, YDEGEE. There are 15 residues in the CDR3. V lost 4 bases, J lost 3 bases, and 6 bases stayed unmatched. The CDR3 DNA sequence: TGTGCCAGCAGCCCCAGGACAGGGGGATACTATGGCTACACCTTC. The encoded protein is CASSPRTGGYYGYTF.

V usage is TRBV6-2 or TRBV6-3 and J usage is TRBJ1-4; unclear D gene. CDR3 length: 17 amino acids. Germline CDR1 is MNHEY and CDR2 is SVGEGT. With 0 bases removed from V and 0 bases from J, the gap between germline ends came to 11 bases. The CDR3 loop reads CASSYSRRRSTNEKLFF. CDR3 coding DNA: TGTGCCAGCAGTTACTCGAGACGGAGGTCAACTAATGAAAAACTGTTTTTT.

This clone occurred once. The rearrangement joins TRBV6-1 to TRBJ2-1; D uncertain. Germline loops: CDR1 MNHNS, CDR2 SASEGT. There are 15 residues in the CDR3. Trimming pared 3 bases from V and 8 bases from J, leaving 17 bases between. The CDR3 sequence is CASSEPTQVGDEQFF. CDR3 DNA sequence: TGTGCCAGCAGTGAGCCCACCCAGGTTGGCGATGAGCAGTTCTTC.

The gene calls are TRBV29-1 and TRBJ1-1; no clear D. The CDR3 spans 14 residues. Trimming left V 5 bases short and J 3 bases short, with 16 bases between. Looked up from germline, CDR1 is SQVTM and CDR2 is ANQGSEA. The CDR3 bases are TGCAGCGTTTCATGGAGTAGCGGGGACACTGAAGCTTTCTTT. Its translation: CSVSWSSGDTEAFF.

The rearrangement links TRBV9 to TRBJ2-5; 7 positions match TRBD1. From germline, CDR1 is SGDLS and CDR2 YYNGEE. The CDR3 is made up of 15 amino acids. V shed 1 base and J 4 bases; nucleotides not matched to a gene: 7. Here the CDR3 DNA reads TGTGCCAGCAGCGTATCGGGACAGTACATAGAGACCCAGTACTTC. Protein: CASSVSGQYIETQYF.